The sequence of this TCR beta chain was determined in a study of cytomegalovirus exposure and HLA in healthy donors. Amplification used 60 Vbeta primers and 13 Jbeta primers. The table came from immunoSEQ multiplex PCR; TCRdb's copy has only in-frame clones and leaves some out. The data show some 140,000 clones, around 84% seen once. Findings of the study overall: When a later analysis was performed, an Asian-associated ancestry cluster reportedly had fewer N-insertions than the approximately 690-donor mean. Despite most TCR sequences being rare, some public TCRs occurred in many donors.

This clone is a singleton in its sample. What it binds is not known. The germline gives CDR1 MGHDK, CDR2 SYGVNS. The CDR3 consists of 11 residues. V was pared by 6 bases and J by 3 bases, with 5 bases between. The TCR comes from a woman in her 40s in good health and CMV-seropositive. Material for sequencing was PBMCs. The rearrangement joins TRBV25-1 to TRBJ1-1; D uncertain. The CDR3 DNA is TGTGCCAGCAGCTCTTACACTGAAGCTTTCTTT. Translation: CASSSYTEAFF.